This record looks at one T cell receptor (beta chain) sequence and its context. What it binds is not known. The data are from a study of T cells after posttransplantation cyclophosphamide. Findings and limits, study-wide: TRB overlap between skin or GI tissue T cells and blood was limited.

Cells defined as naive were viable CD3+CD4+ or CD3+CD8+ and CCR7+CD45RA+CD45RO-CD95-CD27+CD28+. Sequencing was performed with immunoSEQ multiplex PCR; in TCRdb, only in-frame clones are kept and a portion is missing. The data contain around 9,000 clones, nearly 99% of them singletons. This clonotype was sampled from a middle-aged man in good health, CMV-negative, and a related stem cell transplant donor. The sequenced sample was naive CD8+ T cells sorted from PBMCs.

This CDR3 reads CASSETGQGNYGYTF. Written as DNA, the CDR3 is TGCGCCAGCAGCGAGACGGGACAGGGCAACTATGGCTACACCTTC. The chain combines TRBV4-3 with TRBJ1-2; the match to TRBD1 covers 9 bases. Germline V lookup: CDR1 LGHNA, CDR2 YSLEER. The CDR3 length is 15 residues. The ends lost 5 bases at V and 2 bases at J; junction bases unmatched: 6.